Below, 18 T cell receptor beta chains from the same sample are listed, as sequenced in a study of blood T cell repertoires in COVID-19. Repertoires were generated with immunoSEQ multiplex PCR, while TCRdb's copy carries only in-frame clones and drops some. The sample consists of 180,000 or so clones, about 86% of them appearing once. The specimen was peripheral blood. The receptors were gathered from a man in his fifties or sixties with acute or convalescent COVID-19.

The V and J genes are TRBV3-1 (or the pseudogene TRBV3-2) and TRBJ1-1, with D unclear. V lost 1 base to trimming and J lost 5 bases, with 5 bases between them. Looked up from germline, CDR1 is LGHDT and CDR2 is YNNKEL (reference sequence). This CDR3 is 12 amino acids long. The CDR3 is CASSQAVTEAFF. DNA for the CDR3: TGTGCCAGCAGCCAAGCCGTTACTGAAGCTTTCTTT.

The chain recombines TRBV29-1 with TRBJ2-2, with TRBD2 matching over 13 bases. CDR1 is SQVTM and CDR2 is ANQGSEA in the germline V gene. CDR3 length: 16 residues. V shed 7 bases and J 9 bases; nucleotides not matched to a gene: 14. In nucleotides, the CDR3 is TGCAGCGCCGAGGGCCCGGGACTAGCGGGACCGAGGGAGCTGTTTTTT. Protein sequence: CSAEGPGLAGPRELFF.

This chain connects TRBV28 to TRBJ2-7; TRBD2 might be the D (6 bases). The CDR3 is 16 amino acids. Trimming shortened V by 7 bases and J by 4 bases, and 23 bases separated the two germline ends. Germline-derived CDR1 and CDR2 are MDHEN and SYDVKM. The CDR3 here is CASTPGVAHPRYEQYF. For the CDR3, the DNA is TGTGCCAGCACCCCGGGGGTAGCACACCCCCGGTACGAGCAGTACTTC.

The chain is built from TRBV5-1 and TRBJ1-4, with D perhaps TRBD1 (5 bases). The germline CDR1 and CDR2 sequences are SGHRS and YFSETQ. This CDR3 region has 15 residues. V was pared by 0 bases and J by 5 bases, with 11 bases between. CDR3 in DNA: TGCGCCAGCAGCTTGGCCCCAGGGAACAATGAAAAACTGTTTTTT. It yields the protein CASSLAPGNNEKLFF.

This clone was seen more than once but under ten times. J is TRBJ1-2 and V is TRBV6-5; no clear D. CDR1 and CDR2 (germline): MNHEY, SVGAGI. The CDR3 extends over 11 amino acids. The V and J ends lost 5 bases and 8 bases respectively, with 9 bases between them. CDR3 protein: CASSLSLGYTF. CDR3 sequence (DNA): TGTGCCAGCAGTCTGTCTTTAGGCTACACCTTC.

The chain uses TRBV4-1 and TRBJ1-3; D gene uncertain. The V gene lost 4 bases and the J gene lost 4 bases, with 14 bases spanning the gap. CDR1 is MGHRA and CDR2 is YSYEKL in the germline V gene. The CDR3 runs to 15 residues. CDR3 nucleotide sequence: TGCGCCAGCAGCCCAACCGGAGGGCCCGGAAACACCATATATTTT. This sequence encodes CASSPTGGPGNTIYF.

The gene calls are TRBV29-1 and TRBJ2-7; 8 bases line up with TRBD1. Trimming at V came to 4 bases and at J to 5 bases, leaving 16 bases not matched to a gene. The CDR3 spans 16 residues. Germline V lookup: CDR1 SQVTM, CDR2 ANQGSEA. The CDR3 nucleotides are TGCAGCGTTGCCGGGGCGCCCGGGACAGGTTTTGACGAGCAGTACTTC. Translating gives CSVAGAPGTGFDEQYF.

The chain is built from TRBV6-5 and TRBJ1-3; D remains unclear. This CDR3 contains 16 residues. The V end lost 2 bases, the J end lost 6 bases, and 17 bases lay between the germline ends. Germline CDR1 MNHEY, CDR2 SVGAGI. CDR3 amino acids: CASSYPSGGQPNTIYF. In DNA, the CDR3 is TGTGCCAGCAGTTACCCCTCCGGAGGCCAGCCAAACACCATATATTTT.

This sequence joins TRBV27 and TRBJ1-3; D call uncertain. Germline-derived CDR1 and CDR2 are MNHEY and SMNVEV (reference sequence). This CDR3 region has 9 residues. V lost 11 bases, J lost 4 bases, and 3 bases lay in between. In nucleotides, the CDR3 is TGTGCCGCGGGAAACACCATATATTTT. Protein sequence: CAAGNTIYF.

CDR3 sequence reads: CAWAHRVGYNEQFF. In nucleotides, the CDR3 is TGTGCCTGGGCACACAGGGTTGGCTACAATGAGCAGTTCTTC. This chain connects TRBV30 to TRBJ2-1; D is perhaps TRBD1 (6 bases). CDR3 length: 14 amino acids. Germline V gene sequence: CDR1 GTSNPN, CDR2 SVGIG (reference sequence). V lost 5 bases and J 3 bases, leaving 14 bases between the germline ends.

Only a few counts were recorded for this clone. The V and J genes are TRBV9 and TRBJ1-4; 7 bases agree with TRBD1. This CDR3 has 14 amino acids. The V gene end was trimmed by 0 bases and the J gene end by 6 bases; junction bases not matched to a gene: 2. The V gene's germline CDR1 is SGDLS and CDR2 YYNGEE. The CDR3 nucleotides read TGTGCCAGCAGCGTAGGTAGGGGGCATGAAAAACTGTTTTTT. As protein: CASSVGRGHEKLFF.

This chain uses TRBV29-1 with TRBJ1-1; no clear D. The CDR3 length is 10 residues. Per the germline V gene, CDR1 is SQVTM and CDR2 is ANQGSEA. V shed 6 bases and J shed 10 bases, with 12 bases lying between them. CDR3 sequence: CSVEHRSAFF. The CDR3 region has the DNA TGCAGCGTAGAACATAGATCAGCTTTCTTT.

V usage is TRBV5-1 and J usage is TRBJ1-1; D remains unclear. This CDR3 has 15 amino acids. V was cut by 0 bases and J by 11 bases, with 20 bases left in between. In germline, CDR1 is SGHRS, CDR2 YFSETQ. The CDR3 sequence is CASSLDTTSPLGAFF. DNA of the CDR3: TGCGCCAGCAGCTTGGACACGACGTCGCCTCTCGGGGCTTTCTTT.

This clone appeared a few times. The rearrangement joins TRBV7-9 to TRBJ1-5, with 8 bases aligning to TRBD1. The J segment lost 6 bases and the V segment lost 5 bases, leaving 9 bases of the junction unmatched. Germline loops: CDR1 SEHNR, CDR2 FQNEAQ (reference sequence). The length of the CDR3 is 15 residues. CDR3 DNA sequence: TGTGCCAGCAGCCTAGGGGACAGGAACGGTCAGCCCCAGCATTTT. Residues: CASSLGDRNGQPQHF. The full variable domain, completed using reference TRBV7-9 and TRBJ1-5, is DTGVSQNPRHKITKRGQNVTFRCDPISEHNRLYWYRQTLGQGPEFLTYFQNEAQLEKSRLLSDRFSAERPKGSFSTLEIQRTEQGDSAMYLCASSLGDRNGQPQHFGDGTRLSIL.

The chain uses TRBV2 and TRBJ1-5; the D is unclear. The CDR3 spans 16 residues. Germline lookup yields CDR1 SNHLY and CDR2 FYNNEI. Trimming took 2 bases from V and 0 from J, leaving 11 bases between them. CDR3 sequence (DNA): TGTGCCAGCAGTGAATATGCAGGTTATAGCAATCAGCCCCAGCATTTT. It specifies CASSEYAGYSNQPQHF.

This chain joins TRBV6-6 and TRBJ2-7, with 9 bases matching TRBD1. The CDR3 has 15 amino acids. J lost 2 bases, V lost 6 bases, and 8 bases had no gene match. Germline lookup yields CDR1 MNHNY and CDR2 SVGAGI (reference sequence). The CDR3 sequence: CASRFGQGMTYEQYF. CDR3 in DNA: TGTGCCAGCAGGTTTGGACAGGGGATGACCTACGAGCAGTACTTC.

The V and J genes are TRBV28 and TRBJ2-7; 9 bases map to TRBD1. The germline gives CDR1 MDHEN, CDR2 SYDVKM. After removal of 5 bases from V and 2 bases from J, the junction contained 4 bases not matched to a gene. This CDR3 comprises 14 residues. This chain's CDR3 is CASSRTGEPYEQYF. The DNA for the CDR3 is TGTGCCAGCAGTCGGACAGGGGAGCCCTACGAGCAGTACTTC.

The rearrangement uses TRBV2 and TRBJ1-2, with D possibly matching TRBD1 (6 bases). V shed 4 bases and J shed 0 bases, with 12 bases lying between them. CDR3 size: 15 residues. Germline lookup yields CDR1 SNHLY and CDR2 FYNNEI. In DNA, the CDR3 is TGTGCCAGCAGTGTACGGGACACTTCTAACTATGGCTACACCTTC. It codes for CASSVRDTSNYGYTF.